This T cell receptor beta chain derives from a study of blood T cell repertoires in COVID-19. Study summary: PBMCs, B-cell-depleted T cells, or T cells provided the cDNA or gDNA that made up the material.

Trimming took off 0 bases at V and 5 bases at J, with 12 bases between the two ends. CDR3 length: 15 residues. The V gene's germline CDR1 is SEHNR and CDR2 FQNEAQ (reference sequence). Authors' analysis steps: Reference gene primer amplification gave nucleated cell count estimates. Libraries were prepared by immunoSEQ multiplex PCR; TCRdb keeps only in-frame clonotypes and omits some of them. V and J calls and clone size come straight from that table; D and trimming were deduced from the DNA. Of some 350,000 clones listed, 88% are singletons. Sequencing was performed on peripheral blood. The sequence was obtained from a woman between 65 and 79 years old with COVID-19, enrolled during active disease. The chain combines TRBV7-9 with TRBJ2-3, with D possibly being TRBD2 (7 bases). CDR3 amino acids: CASSLAGGLRDTQYF. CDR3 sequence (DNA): TGTGCCAGCAGCTTAGCGGGGGGGCTGAGAGATACGCAGTATTTT.